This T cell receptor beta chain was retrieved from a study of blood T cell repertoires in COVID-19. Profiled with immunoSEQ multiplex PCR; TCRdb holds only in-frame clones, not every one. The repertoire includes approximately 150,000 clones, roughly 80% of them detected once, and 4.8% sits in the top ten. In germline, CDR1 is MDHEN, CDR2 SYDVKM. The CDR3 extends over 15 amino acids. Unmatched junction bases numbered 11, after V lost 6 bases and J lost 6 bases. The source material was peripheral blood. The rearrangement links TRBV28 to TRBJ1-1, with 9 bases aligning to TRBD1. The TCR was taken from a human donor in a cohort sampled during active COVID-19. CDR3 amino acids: CASRLPPGQGAEAFF. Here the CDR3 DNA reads TGTGCCAGCAGGCTACCCCCGGGACAGGGAGCTGAAGCTTTCTTT.